This TCR beta chain was documented in a study of blood T cell repertoires in COVID-19 (dated by TCRdb to about 2020). Notes on the research overall: Samples from collaborators originated in the United States, Italy and Spain and spanned both the acute and convalescent phases of COVID-19. The prospective study material was composed of cDNA or gDNA derived from T cells, B-cell-depleted T cells, or PBMCs. Subjects who had been exposed to COVID-19, were actively infected with it, or had recovered from it provided the deeply sampled blood TCRbeta repertoires that made up the dataset. A freely available public database, intended as a resource for researchers studying the immune response to SARS-CoV-2, is where the repertoires were released. The samples were drawn from the first 160 participants of the ongoing ImmuneRACE study and from 950 to 1,500 subjects provided by 6 global collaborators. Nearly every sample came with metadata listing a de-identified subject ID, COVID-19 status, age in years and sex. Where HLA class I and class II types were available, the types were taken from metadata supplied by the sample provider, not from assay-based typing.

The investigation overall reported the following: How much clinical and demographic metadata was included differed by source and by participant, and the metadata was provided uncurated.

The immunoSEQ Assay, a bias-controlled multiplex PCR, was used to amplify TCRbeta CDR3 regions from genomic DNA. The original methods were these. Nucleated cell counts per sample were estimated from amplification of reference gene primers within the assay. To quantify the absolute abundance of each unique TCRbeta CDR3 rearrangement, sequence reads were collapsed and filtered. For each sample, productive Simpson clonality was calculated as the square root of Simpson's diversity index over productive rearrangements. In TCRdb, the immuneACCESS table is reduced to in-frame sequences with V and J assigned. These tables do not hold every clone; where another copy was compared, an unresolved V gene accounts for under half, and the others remain unexplained. V and J calls plus clone size are reproduced from that table; the DNA served to infer D and trimming. The sample yields more than 150,000 clones; roughly 81% were counted once. The ten top clones hold roughly 12% of the sample.

One collaborating source in Seattle enrolled patients during active infection and followed them longitudinally through the course of disease. The collaborating institutions used their own protocols to collect whole blood in K2EDTA tubes. For TCRbeta analysis, collaborators shipped samples as frozen whole blood, isolated PBMCs, or DNA extracted from either of those sample types. Of note for this clone: Its target antigen remains unknown. Qualities for individual bases were not recorded, and no much larger clone is one base off.

Specimen: peripheral blood. This clonotype originated in a woman of 80 years or more with COVID-19, enrolled during active disease.

The nucleotide sequence reads TGTGCCAGCAGCCAGTATAAACAGGGGGCGAGTGGCTACACCTTC. This gives the protein CASSQYKQGASGYTF. In this chain, TRBV4-2 is recombined with TRBJ1-2; 9 nucleotides in the junction match TRBD1. CDR1 and CDR2, per the germline V gene, are LGHNA and YNFKEQ. From cysteine to phenylalanine, the CDR3 is 15 amino acids long. Only the CDR3 portion is preserved as DNA: 45 bases, with reading frame beginning at the first base. Here V drops 3 bases and J drops 7 bases, and the junction holds 9 bases not matched to any gene.